What follows are 9 T cell receptor beta chains derived from one specimen sequenced in a study of siplizumab effects on memory and regulatory T cells (dated by TCRdb to about 2019). Receptor libraries were prepared by the immunoSEQ multiplex PCR assay. TCRdb's version of the immuneACCESS table is confined to in-frame rearrangements and falls short of the full clone set. An unresolved V gene accounts for under half of the shortfall where checked; the remainder is of unknown origin. This sample has 50,000 to 70,000 clones in its table, and around 96% of those were observed once. Roughly 0.097% of the sample lies in the top ten. Material: naive CD8+ T cells sorted from blood. This sample's cell subset or site label indicates: unstimulated naive T cells. Receptor source: a human donor in good health.

The gene calls are TRBV15 and TRBJ1-5, with D perhaps TRBD1 (6 bases). V lost 0 bases to trimming and J lost 6 bases, with 12 bases between them. This CDR3 is built from 15 residues. Germline assignment: CDR1 LNHNV and CDR2 YYDKDF (reference sequence). CDR3 DNA: TGTGCCACCAGCAGAGATCGGGGGCAGGGTCAGCCCCAGCATTTT. This sequence encodes CATSRDRGQGQPQHF. The full variable domain, with the rest looked up from reference TRBV15 and TRBJ1-5, is DAMVIQNPRYQVTQFGKPVTLSCSQTLNHNVMYWYQQKSSQAPKLLFHYYDKDFNNEADTPDNFQSRRPNTSFCFLDIRSPGLGDTAMYLCATSRDRGQGQPQHFGDGTRLSIL.

The chain recombines TRBV7-9 with TRBJ2-1; 7 positions agree with TRBD1. Germline loops: CDR1 SEHNR, CDR2 FQNEAQ (reference sequence). J was trimmed by 8 bases and V by 5 bases; bases with no gene match: 9. The CDR3 has 14 amino acids. CDR3 DNA sequence: TGTGCCAGCAGCCCCCGACAGGGAATCGATGAGCAGTTCTTC. Encoded protein: CASSPRQGIDEQFF. The full variable domain, with the rest looked up from reference TRBV7-9 and TRBJ2-1, is DTGVSQNPRHKITKRGQNVTFRCDPISEHNRLYWYRQTLGQGPEFLTYFQNEAQLEKSRLLSDRFSAERPKGSFSTLEIQRTEQGDSAMYLCASSPRQGIDEQFFGPGTRLTVL.

This chain uses TRBV11-2 with TRBJ2-3; no firm D call. There are 14 residues in the CDR3. The V and J ends lost 2 bases and 5 bases respectively, with 11 bases between them. Looked up from germline, CDR1 is SGHAT and CDR2 is FQNNGV. CDR3 coding DNA: TGTGCCAGCAGCTTAATTTTATCGGGAGATACGCAGTATTTT. This encodes CASSLILSGDTQYF.

This rearrangement joins TRBV5-4 to TRBJ2-4, with 9 positions matching TRBD2. The germline V gene has CDR1 SGHNT and CDR2 YYREEE (reference sequence). V lost 2 bases and J lost 9; bases outside the gene matches: 12. The CDR3 sequence is 16 residues long. The CDR3 loop is CASSFRVSGGPSIQYF. The CDR3 region has the DNA TGTGCCAGCAGCTTTAGGGTTAGCGGGGGCCCAAGCATTCAGTACTTC.

As to this clone: Other nucleotide sequences from this sample produce the same CDR3. In DNA, the CDR3 is TGTGCCAGCAGTCCCCAGACAGGGGTCCAAGAGACCCAGTACTTC. Translating it yields CASSPQTGVQETQYF. The rearrangement links TRBV6-5 to TRBJ2-5; TRBD1 matches 8 bases. CDR1 MNHEY and CDR2 SVGAGI come from the germline V gene. V was pared by 5 bases and J by 1 base, with 6 bases of the junction left unmatched. The CDR3 length is 15 residues.

The chain carries TRBV7-3 and TRBJ2-3; maybe TRBD2 (5 bases). The CDR3 is 14 amino acids. V was trimmed by 2 bases and J by 3 bases, leaving 9 bases between them. Per germline, CDR1 SGHTA and CDR2 FQGTGA. This CDR3 is CASSLSGETDTQYF. The CDR3 DNA follows: TGTGCCAGCAGCTTATCCGGGGAAACAGATACGCAGTATTTT.

The V call is TRBV2, the J call TRBJ2-2; TRBD1 might be the D (6 bases). Between the trimmed V and J ends, which lost 9 bases and 0 bases, there was a span of 14 bases. The germline V gene encodes CDR1 SNHLY and CDR2 FYNNEI. The CDR3 has 15 amino acids. Here the CDR3 reads CARELQGANTGELFF. CDR3 sequence (DNA): TGTGCCAGAGAATTACAGGGAGCGAACACCGGGGAGCTGTTTTTT.

The V gene is TRBV11-2, the J gene TRBJ2-1; D perhaps matches TRBD1 (5 bases). Germline-derived CDR1 and CDR2 are SGHAT and FQNNGV. The CDR3 runs 15 residues. V was shortened by 1 base and J by 8 bases, with 15 bases between the two germline ends. Here the CDR3 DNA reads TGTGCCAGCAGCTTAGGGTTGGGGCCAGTGGATGAGCAGTTCTTC. Protein: CASSLGLGPVDEQFF. The complete variable domain, with remaining parts taken from reference TRBV11-2 and TRBJ2-1, reads EAGVAQSPRYKIIEKRQSVAFWCNPISGHATLYWYQQILGQGPKLLIQFQNNGVVDDSQLPKDRFSAERLKGVDSTLKIQPAKLEDSAVYLCASSLGLGPVDEQFFGPGTRLTVL.

V and J are TRBV4-1 and TRBJ2-7; D is unclear. CDR3 length: 12 residues. Germline V gives CDR1 MGHRA, CDR2 YSYEKL. The V end lost 1 base, the J end lost 3 bases, and 4 bases lay between the germline ends. This CDR3 is CASSQGNYEQYF. CDR3 in DNA: TGCGCCAGCAGCCAAGGGAACTACGAGCAGTACTTC.